This TCR beta chain originates from a study of cytomegalovirus exposure and HLA in healthy donors. It was with 60 Vbeta and 13 Jbeta primers that the PCR ran. Sequenced by immunoSEQ multiplex PCR; TCRdb stores in-frame clones only, minus some. The table includes some 160,000 clones, roughly 80% detected once. Germline loops: CDR1 WNHNN, CDR2 SYGVQD (reference sequence). Trimming took 5 bases from V and 3 from J; bases not matched to a gene: 4. The CDR3 has 15 residues. The rearrangement uses TRBV10-1 and TRBJ2-1; TRBD2 aligns across 10 bases. The sequence was collected from a male donor in good health and CMV-seronegative. The specimen sequenced was PBMCs. CDR3 DNA sequence: TGCGCCAGCAGTTGGGGACTAGCGATCTACAATGAGCAGTTCTTC. Its translation is CASSWGLAIYNEQFF.